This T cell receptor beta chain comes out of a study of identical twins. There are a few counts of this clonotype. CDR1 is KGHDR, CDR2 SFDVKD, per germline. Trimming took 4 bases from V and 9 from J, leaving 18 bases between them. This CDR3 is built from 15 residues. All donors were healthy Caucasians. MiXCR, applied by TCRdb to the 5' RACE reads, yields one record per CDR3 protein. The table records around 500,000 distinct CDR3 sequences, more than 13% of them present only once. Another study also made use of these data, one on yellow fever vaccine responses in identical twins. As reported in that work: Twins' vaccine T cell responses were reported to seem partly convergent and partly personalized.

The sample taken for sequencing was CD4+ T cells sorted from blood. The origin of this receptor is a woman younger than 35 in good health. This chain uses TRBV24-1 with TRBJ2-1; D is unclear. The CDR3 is CATSELAVGWVEQFF. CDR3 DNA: TGTGCCACCAGTGAGTTGGCGGTTGGGTGGGTTGAGCAGTTCTTC.